What follows is one T cell receptor (beta chain) and its context. The data were obtained in a study of T cell clones after liver transplantation. As for the study in general: A pre-transplant mixed lymphocyte reaction with TCRbeta sequencing defined graft-donor-reactive clones followed in post-transplant blood.

The protocol was immunoSEQ multiplex PCR, while the TCRdb copy is restricted to in-frame clones and leaves out a portion. The sample holds about 75,000 clones; approximately 81% are singletons and the top ten take around 2%. Trimming removed 2 bases at V and 0 bases at J, with 5 bases between. Germline V lookup: CDR1 SGHRS, CDR2 YFSETQ. This CDR3 region has 14 residues. Thawed unstimulated PBMCs were FACS-sorted by CD3, CD4 and CD8 into two populations. This chain links TRBV5-1 with TRBJ1-4; D unclear. This TCR was sampled from a human patient who received a liver transplant. A subset of T cells may come from the graft donor. The specimen comprised CD4+ T cells from blood, sampled less than 50 months after liver transplant. The CDR3 loop reads CASSLGSTNEKLFF. The CDR3 DNA sequence: TGCGCCAGCAGCTTAGGGTCAACTAATGAAAAACTGTTTTTT. Full variable domain (remainder filled in from reference TRBV5-1 and TRBJ1-4): KAGVTQTPRYLIKTRGQQVTLSCSPISGHRSVSWYQQTPGQGLQFLFEYFSETQRNKGNFPGRFSGRQFSNSRSEMNVSTLELGDSALYLCASSLGSTNEKLFFGSGTQLSVL.